This passage covers 4 T cell receptor beta chains from one sample sequenced in a study of early T cells in non-severe SARS-CoV-2 infection. TCRdb ran MiXCR on the 5' RACE reads and lists one entry per CDR3 protein. The profile shows approximately 40,000 distinct CDR3 sequences, approximately 6.1% of them singletons. This sample comprised whole blood, obtained at baseline. All receptors come from an adult who was a healthcare worker with PCR-confirmed SARS-CoV-2 infection or an uninfected control (not recorded which).

This clonotype was seen many times. V usage is TRBV6-2 or TRBV6-3 and J usage is TRBJ2-1; D is unresolved. Germline V lookup: CDR1 MNHEY, CDR2 SVGEGT. Trimming left V 4 bases short and J 8 bases short, with 21 bases between. The CDR3 runs 16 residues. The CDR3 DNA follows: TGTGCCAGCAGTTCTCTCCAGGCCCGATCGACGGATGAGCAGTTCTTC. Translating gives CASSSLQARSTDEQFF.

This clonotype was recorded many times. This rearrangement joins TRBV11-2 to TRBJ2-5; 11 bases line up with TRBD2. The germline CDR1 and CDR2 sequences are SGHAT and FQNNGV. J lost 4 bases, V lost 0 bases, and 7 bases had no gene match. The CDR3 has 17 amino acids. The CDR3 reads CASSLDSLAGVSETQYF. The CDR3 DNA reads TGTGCCAGCAGCTTAGATTCACTAGCGGGAGTCTCAGAGACCCAGTACTTC.

This clonotype was seen repeatedly, ten times or more. This chain connects TRBV2 to TRBJ2-7, with 7 bases fitting TRBD1. This CDR3 region has 14 residues. Germline V lookup: CDR1 SNHLY, CDR2 FYNNEI. Trimming removed 7 bases from V and 3 bases from J; junction bases left unmatched: 9. The CDR3 DNA is TGTGCCAGCAAGTTGGGACAGCTGCTCTACGAGCAGTACTTC. Amino acid sequence: CASKLGQLLYEQYF.

The rearrangement uses TRBV14 and TRBJ1-3, with D unclear. Germline CDR1 SGHDN, CDR2 FVKESK. The CDR3 loop spans 17 amino acids. Trimming took 4 bases from V and 0 from J, leaving 16 bases between them. The CDR3 bases are TGTGCCAGCAGCCCTTTCGTCGGGCTCCTCTCTGGAAACACCATATATTTT. It encodes CASSPFVGLLSGNTIYF.